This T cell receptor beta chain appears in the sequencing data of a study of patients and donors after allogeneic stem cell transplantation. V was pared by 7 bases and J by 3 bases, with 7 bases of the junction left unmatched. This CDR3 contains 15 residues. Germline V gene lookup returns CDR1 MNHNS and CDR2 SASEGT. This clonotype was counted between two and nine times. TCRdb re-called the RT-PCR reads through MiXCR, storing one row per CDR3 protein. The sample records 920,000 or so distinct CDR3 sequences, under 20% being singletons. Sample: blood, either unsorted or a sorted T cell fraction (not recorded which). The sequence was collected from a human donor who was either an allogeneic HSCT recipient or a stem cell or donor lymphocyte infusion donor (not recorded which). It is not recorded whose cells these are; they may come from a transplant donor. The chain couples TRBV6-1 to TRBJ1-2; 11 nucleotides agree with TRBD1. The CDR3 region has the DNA TGTGCCAGCATTAGTACGGACAGGGGGCACTATGGCTACACCTTC. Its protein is CASISTDRGHYGYTF.